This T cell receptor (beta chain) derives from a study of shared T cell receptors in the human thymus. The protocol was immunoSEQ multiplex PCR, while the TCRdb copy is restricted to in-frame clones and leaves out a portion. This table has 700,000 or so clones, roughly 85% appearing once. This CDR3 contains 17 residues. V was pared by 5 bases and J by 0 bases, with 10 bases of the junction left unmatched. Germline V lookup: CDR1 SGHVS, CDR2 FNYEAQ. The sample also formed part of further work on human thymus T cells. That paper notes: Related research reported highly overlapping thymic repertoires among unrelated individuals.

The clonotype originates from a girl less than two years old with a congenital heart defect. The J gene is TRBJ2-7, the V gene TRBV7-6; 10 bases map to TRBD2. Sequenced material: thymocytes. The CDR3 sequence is CASSPNLSGGSSYEQYF. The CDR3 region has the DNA TGTGCCAGCAGCCCGAACCTTAGCGGGGGGTCCTCCTACGAGCAGTACTTC.